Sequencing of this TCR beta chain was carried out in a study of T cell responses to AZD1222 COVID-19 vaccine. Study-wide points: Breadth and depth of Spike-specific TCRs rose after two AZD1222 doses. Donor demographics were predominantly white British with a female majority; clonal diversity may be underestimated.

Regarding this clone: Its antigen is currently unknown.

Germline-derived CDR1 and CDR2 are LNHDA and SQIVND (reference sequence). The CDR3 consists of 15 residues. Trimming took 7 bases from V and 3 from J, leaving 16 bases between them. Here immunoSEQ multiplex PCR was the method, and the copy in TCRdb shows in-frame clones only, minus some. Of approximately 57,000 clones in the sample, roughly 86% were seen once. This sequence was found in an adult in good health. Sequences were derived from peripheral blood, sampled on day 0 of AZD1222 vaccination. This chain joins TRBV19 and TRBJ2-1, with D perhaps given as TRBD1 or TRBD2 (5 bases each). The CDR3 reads CASKAPGQDYNEQFF. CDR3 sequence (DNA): TGTGCCAGTAAAGCCCCGGGGCAGGACTACAATGAGCAGTTCTTC.